This T cell receptor beta chain emerged from a study of blood T cell repertoires in COVID-19. Method: immunoSEQ multiplex PCR; TCRdb's copy keeps in-frame clones and lacks some. The sample contains fewer than 100,000 clones, more than 75% of which appear only once. Unmatched junction bases numbered 9, after V lost 5 bases and J lost 2 bases. Germline-derived CDR1 and CDR2 are SGHVS and FNYEAQ. The CDR3 length is 17 residues. The receptor's source is a human donor in a cohort sampled during active COVID-19. The sequencing sample was made of peripheral blood. The chain couples TRBV7-6 to TRBJ2-1; 10 nucleotides match TRBD1. The CDR3, as DNA: TGTGCCAGCAGCCTACCACCGGGACAGGGGACCTACAATGAGCAGTTCTTC. It specifies CASSLPPGQGTYNEQFF.